This T cell receptor beta chain was identified during a study of T cell repertoires in cytomegalovirus infection. Overall study: Matching HLA type, along with CMV infection, was indicated by public TCR beta signatures.

Study results and caveats: Within the response measured ex vivo, HLA-C-restricted CMV-specific TCR beta clonotypes were dominant. Cumulative frequency of public TCR beta families picked out carriers of CMV plus the relevant HLA.

Per the germline V gene, CDR1 is SGHNT and CDR2 is YYREEE (reference sequence). CDR3 length equals 15 residues. Trimming took 7 bases from V and 0 from J, leaving 15 bases between them. As concerns this clonotype: Antigen unknown.

Each CDR3 protein is one row after TCRdb ran MiXCR on the reads. This table holds hundreds of thousands of distinct CDR3 sequences, 24% found once. This TCR was sampled from a human donor in good health (CMV status not recorded). Some clones in this sample may be carry-over from other donors' samples. Sample: CD8+ T cells from PBMCs. The genes are TRBV5-4 and TRBJ2-3; the D is unclear. CDR3 amino acids: CASHGSPESTDTQYF. In DNA, the CDR3 is TGTGCCAGCCACGGGTCACCTGAGAGCACAGATACGCAGTATTTT.